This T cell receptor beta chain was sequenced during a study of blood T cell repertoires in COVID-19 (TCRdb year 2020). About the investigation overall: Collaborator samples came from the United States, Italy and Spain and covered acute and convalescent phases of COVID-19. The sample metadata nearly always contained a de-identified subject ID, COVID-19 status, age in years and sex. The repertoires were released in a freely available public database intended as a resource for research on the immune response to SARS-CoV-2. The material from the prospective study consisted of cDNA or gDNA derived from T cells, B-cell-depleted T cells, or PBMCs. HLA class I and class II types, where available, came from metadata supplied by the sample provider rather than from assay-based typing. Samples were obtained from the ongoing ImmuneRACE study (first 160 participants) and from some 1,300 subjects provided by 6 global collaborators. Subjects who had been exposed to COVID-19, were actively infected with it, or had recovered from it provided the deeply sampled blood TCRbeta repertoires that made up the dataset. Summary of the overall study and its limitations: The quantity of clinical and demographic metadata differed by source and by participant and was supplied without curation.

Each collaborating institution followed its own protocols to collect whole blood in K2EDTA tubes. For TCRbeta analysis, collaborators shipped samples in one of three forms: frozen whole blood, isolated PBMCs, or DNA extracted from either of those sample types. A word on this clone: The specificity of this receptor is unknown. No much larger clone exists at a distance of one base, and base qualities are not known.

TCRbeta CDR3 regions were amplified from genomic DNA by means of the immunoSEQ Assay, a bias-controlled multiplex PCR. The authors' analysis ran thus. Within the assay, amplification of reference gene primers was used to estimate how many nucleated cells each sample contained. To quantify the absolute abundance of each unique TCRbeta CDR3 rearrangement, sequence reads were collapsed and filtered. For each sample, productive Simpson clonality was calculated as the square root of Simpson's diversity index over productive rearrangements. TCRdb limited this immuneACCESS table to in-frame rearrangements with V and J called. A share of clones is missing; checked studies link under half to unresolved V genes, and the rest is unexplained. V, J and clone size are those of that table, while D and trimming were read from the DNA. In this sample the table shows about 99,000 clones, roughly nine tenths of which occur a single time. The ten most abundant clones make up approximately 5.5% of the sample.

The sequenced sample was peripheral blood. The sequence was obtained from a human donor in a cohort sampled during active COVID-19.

The DNA is TGTGCCAGCAGCGGGACAGCTACCTACGAGCAGTACTTC. This translates into CASSGTATYEQYF. The chain uses TRBV25-1 and TRBJ2-7; TRBD1 aligns with 7 central bases. As encoded in the germline V gene, CDR1 is MGHDK while CDR2 is SYGVNS. Compared with germline, V lacks 6 bases and J lacks 2 bases; bases without a gene match: 4. The CDR3 runs 13 residues from the cysteine to the phenylalanine. The read is trimmed to its CDR3 DNA, 39 bases read in frame from base 1.